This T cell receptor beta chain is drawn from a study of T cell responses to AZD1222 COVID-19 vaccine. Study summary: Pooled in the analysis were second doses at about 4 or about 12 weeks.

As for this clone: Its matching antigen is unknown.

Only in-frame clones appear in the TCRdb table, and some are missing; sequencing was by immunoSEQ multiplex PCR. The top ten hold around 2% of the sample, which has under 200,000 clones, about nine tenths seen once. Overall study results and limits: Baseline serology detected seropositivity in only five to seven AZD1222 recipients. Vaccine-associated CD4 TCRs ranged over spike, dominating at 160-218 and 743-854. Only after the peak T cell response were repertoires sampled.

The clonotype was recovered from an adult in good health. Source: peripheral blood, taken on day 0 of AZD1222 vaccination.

In nucleotides, the CDR3 is TGTGCCAGCAGTGAACGAGGACAGGGGGACTCTGGAAACACCATATATTTT. It is translated as CASSERGQGDSGNTIYF. The V and J genes are TRBV25-1 and TRBJ1-3; 10 positions match TRBD1. This CDR3 has 17 residues. Germline values: CDR1 MGHDK, CDR2 SYGVNS. The trim removed 2 bases at V and 0 bases at J, leaving 4 bases unmatched.